This is a list of T cell receptor beta chains from one sample in a study of identifying expanded T cells in peripheral blood. Generated by immunoSEQ multiplex PCR, the TCRdb table keeps only in-frame clones and is missing some. The data show about 78,000 clones, more than 75% seen once. The sequenced material came from blood. These receptors all come from a person aged 18 to 75 in good health. Both conserved end residues are trimmed from each CDR3.

TRBV30,TRBJ2-5,AWNRQESSQETQY
TRBV27,TRBJ1-2,ASSLAVGGYYGYT
TRBV6-5,TRBJ1-2,ASSYLGDGYT
TRBV7-2,TRBJ2-1,ASSLLTGIIYEQF
TRBV30,TRBJ2-1,AWSSQAEEQF
TRBV28,TRBJ1-4,ASRPTGGGADEKLF
TRBV5-1,TRBJ2-2,ASTQSGGNTGELF
TRBV6-9,TRBJ1-6,ASSYSPQGGSPLH
TRBV7-2,TRBJ2-1,ASSAGGPYNEQF
TRBV10-3,TRBJ1-4,AIGRVDEKLF
TRBV6-5,TRBJ2-7,ASSQGERRQY
TRBV5-1,TRBJ2-2,ASSPQGARLAGELF
TRBV6-6,TRBJ1-3,ASSYAGTGGNTIY
TRBV13,TRBJ2-3,ASSLNPGLLQY
TRBV15,TRBJ2-7,ATSRDGQTYEQY
TRBV28,TRBJ1-4,ASSGSGTGTEKLF
TRBV30,TRBJ2-2,AWSTEERYVGELF
TRBV9,TRBJ2-7,ASSARQGPRGEQY
TRBV5-5,TRBJ1-5,ASSSDTGGQPQH
TRBV19,TRBJ2-2,ARHASRGSNTGELF
TRBV19,TRBJ2-5,ASTPTSGGTQY
TRBV19,TRBJ1-2,ASKGPPGGYT
TRBV6-5,TRBJ2-7,ASIPDGSYEQY
TRBV7-2,TRBJ1-4,ASSFQGADNEKLF
TRBV7-8,TRBJ1-6,ASSPRDSVSPLH
TRBV2,TRBJ1-1,ASRDRQGNTEAF
TRBV27,TRBJ1-4,ASSLFWSREATNEKLF
TRBV27,TRBJ2-1,ASSPGTSGLDEQF
TRBV11-2,TRBJ1-2,ASSRDWGTTNYGYT
TRBV4-1,TRBJ2-7,ASSQEGRGNGWYEQY
TRBV6-6,TRBJ1-5,ASSYHQGASNQPQH
TRBV2,TRBJ2-1,AGSYFDEQF
TRBV5-1,TRBJ2-2,ASSLVGSTGELF
TRBV4-2,TRBJ2-3,ASSQERGLARADTQY
TRBV7-8,TRBJ1-2,ASSLAPFDGYT
TRBV5-6,TRBJ2-1,ASSLQVFSRSSYNEQF
TRBV18,TRBJ1-2,ASSPGQNYGYT
TRBV6-1,TRBJ2-3,ASSDSPGDGTDTQY
TRBV6-5,TRBJ1-2,ASSYSSQGGYGYT
TRBV5-1,TRBJ2-7,ASSLSDFHTYEQY
TRBV6-5,TRBJ2-5,ASREDSETQY
TRBV10-2,TRBJ2-7,ASSDTIYEQY
TRBV6-5,TRBJ1-2,ASSYREDYGYT
TRBV7-6,TRBJ2-7,ASSLVPGQPNLGYEQY
TRBV7-9,TRBJ1-1,ASSLAGGVNTEAF
TRBV28,TRBJ2-7,ASSLWDMGSYEQY
TRBV4-3,TRBJ1-2,ASSRGSYGYT
TRBV6-1,TRBJ1-6,ASSDRPGAGNSPLH
TRBV30,TRBJ2-7,AWSVGGYEQY